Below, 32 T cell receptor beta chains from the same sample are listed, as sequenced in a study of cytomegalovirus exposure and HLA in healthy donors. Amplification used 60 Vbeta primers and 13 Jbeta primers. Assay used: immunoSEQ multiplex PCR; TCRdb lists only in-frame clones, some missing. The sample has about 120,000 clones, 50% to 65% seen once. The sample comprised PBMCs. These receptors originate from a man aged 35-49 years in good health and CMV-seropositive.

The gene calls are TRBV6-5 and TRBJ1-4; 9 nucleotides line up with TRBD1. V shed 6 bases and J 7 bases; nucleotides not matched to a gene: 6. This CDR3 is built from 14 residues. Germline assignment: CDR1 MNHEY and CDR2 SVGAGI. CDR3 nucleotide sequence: TGTGCCAGCAGCGACGGGACAGGGTTTGAAAAACTGTTTTTT. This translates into CASSDGTGFEKLFF.

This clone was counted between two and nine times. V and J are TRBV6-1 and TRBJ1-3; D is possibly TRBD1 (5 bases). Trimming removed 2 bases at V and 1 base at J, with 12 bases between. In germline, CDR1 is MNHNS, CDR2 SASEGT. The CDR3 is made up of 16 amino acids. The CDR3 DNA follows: TGTGCCAGCAGTGAATCCCCCGGGGGGTCTGGAAACACCATATATTTT. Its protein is CASSESPGGSGNTIYF.

The CDR3 sequence: CASSLMTGQYYGYTF. CDR3 coding DNA: TGTGCCAGCAGCTTGATGACAGGCCAATACTATGGCTACACCTTC. The gene calls are TRBV5-6 and TRBJ1-2; tentative D call: TRBD1 (6 bases). This CDR3 is 15 amino acids long. Germline V gene lookup returns CDR1 SGHDT and CDR2 YYEEEE. The ends were cut back, 1 base at V and 3 bases at J, with 13 bases in the middle.

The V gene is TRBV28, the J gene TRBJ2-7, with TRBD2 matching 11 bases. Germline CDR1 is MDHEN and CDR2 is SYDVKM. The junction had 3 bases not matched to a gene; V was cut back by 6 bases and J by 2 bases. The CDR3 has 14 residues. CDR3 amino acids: CASRRLAGTYEQYF. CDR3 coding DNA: TGTGCCAGCAGGCGACTAGCGGGAACCTACGAGCAGTACTTC. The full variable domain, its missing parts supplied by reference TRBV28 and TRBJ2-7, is DVKVTQSSRYLVKRTGEKVFLECVQDMDHENMFWYRQDPGLGLRLIYFSYDVKMKEKGDIPEGYSVSREKKERFSLILESASTNQTSMYLCASRRLAGTYEQYFGPGTRLTVT.

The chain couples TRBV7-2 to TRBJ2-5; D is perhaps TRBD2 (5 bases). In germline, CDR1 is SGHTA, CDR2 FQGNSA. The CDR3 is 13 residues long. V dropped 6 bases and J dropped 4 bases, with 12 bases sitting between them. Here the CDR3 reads CASRSTRGETQYF. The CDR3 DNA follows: TGTGCCAGCAGGTCGACTCGGGGAGAGACCCAGTACTTC.

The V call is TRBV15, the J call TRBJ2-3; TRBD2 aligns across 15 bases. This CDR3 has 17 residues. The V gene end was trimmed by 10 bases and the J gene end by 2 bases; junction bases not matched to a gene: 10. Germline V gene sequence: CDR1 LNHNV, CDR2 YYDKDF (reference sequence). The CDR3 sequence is CAIGRTSGGVYTDTQYF. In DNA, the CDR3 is TGTGCCATCGGCAGGACTAGCGGGGGGGTTTACACAGATACGCAGTATTTT.

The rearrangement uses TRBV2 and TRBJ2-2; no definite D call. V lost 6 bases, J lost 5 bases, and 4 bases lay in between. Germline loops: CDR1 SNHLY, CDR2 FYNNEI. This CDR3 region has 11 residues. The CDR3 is CASSLTGELFF. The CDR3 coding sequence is TGTGCCAGCAGCCTTACCGGGGAGCTGTTTTTT.

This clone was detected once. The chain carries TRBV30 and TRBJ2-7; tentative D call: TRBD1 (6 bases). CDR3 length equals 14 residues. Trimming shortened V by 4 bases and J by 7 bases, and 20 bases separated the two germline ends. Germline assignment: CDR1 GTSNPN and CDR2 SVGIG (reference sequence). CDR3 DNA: TGTGCCTGGACTCCCCAAGCAGGGGATCGAGAGCAGTACTTC. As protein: CAWTPQAGDREQYF.

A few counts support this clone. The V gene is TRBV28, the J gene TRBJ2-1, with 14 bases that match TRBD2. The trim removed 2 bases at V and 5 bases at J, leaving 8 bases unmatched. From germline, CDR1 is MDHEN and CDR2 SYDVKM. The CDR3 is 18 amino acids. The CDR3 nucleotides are TGTGCCAGCAGTTTACTCCGACTAGCGGGAGGGCCGGACAATGAGCAGTTCTTC. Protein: CASSLLRLAGGPDNEQFF.

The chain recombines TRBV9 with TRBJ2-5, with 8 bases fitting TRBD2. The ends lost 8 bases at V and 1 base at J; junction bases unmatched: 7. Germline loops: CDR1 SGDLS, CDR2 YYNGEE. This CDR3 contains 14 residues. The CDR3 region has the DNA TGTGCCAGTGGAAGCGGGAGTGGCCAAGAGACCCAGTACTTC. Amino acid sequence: CASGSGSGQETQYF. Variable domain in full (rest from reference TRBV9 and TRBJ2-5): DSGVTQTPKHLITATGQRVTLRCSPRSGDLSVYWYQQSLDQGLQFLIQYYNGEERAKGNILERFSAQQFPDLHSELNLSSLELGDSALYFCASGSGSGQETQYFGPGTRLLVL.

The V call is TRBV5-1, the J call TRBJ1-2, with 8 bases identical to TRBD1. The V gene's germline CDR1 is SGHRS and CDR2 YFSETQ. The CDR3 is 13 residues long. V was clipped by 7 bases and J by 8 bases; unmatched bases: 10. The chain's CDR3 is CASVGQGTQGYTF. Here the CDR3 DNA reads TGCGCCAGCGTCGGACAGGGTACGCAAGGCTACACCTTC.

CDR3 sequence reads: CASSSGLAGSGELFF. DNA for the CDR3: TGTGCCAGCAGCTCGGGACTAGCGGGATCCGGGGAGCTGTTTTTT. This sequence joins TRBV7-3 and TRBJ2-2; TRBD2 matches 13 bases. Trimming took 4 bases from V and 6 from J; bases not matched to a gene: 2. The CDR3 is 15 residues long. Germline V lookup: CDR1 SGHTA, CDR2 FQGTGA. Complete variable domain (other parts from reference TRBV7-3 and TRBJ2-2): GAGVSQTPSNKVTEKGKYVELRCDPISGHTALYWYRQSLGQGPEFLIYFQGTGAADDSGLPNDRFFAVRPEGSVSTLKIQRTERGDSAVYLCASSSGLAGSGELFFGEGSRLTVL.

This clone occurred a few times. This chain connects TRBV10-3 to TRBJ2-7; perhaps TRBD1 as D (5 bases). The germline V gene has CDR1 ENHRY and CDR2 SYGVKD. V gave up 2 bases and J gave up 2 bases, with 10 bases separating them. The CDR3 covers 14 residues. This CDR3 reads CAISEPDKTYEQYF. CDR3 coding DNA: TGTGCCATCAGTGAGCCGGACAAAACCTACGAGCAGTACTTC.

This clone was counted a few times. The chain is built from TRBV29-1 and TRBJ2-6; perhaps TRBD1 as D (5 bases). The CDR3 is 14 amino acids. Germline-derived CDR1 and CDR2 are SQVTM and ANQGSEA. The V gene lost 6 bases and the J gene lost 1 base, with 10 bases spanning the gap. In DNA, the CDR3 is TGCAGCGTGCATCAGGGTTCTGGGGCCAACGTCCTGACTTTC. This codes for CSVHQGSGANVLTF.

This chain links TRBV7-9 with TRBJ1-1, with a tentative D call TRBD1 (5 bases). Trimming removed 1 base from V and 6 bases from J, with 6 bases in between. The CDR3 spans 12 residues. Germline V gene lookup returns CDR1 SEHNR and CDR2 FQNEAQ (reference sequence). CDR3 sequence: CASSLVGAEAFF. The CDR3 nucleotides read TGTGCCAGCAGCTTAGTAGGGGCTGAAGCTTTCTTT.

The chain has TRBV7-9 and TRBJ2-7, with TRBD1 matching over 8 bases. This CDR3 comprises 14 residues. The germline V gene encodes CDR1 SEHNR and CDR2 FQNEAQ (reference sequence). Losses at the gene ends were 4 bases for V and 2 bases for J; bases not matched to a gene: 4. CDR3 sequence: CASSWGQVPYEQYF. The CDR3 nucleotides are TGTGCCAGCAGCTGGGGACAGGTCCCCTACGAGCAGTACTTC. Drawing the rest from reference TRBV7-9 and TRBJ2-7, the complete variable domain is DTGVSQNPRHKITKRGQNVTFRCDPISEHNRLYWYRQTLGQGPEFLTYFQNEAQLEKSRLLSDRFSAERPKGSFSTLEIQRTEQGDSAMYLCASSWGQVPYEQYFGPGTRLTVT.

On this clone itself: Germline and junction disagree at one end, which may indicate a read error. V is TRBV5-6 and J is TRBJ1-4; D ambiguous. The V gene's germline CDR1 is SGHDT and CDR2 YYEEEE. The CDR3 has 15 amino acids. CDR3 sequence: CASSPRFVPNEKLFF. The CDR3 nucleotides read TGTGCCAGCAGCCCGAGATTCGTCCCTAACGAAAAACTGTTTTTT.

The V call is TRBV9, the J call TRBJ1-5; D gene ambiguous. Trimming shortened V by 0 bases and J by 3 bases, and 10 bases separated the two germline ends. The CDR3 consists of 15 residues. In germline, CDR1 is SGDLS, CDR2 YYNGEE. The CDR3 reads CASSVGEGPNQPQHF. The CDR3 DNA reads TGTGCCAGCAGCGTAGGGGAGGGTCCCAATCAGCCCCAGCATTTT.

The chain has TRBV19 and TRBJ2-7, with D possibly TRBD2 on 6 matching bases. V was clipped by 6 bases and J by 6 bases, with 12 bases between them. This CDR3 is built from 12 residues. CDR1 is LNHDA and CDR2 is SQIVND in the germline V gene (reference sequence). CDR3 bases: TGTGCCAGTAGCCAGGGACTCGGCGAGCAGTACTTC. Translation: CASSQGLGEQYF. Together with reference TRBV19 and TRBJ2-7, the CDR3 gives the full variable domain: DGGITQSPKYLFRKEGQNVTLSCEQNLNHDAMYWYRQDPGQGLRLIYYSQIVNDFQKGDIAEGYSVSREKKESFPLTVTSAQKNPTAFYLCASSQGLGEQYFGPGTRLTVT.

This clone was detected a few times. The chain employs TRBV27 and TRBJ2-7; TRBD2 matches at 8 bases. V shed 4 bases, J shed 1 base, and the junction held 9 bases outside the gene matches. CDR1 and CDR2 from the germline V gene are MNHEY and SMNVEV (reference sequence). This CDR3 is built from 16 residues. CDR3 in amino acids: CASSSPTSGSSYEQYF. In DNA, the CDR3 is TGTGCCAGCAGTTCACCAACTAGCGGATCATCCTACGAGCAGTACTTC.

CDR3 nucleotide sequence: TGTGCCAGCAGTTCCCTGGCCCGACAGGGGGCGGGGGACGAGCAGTACTTC. Translated: CASSSLARQGAGDEQYF. The J gene is TRBJ2-7, the V gene TRBV7-4; the match to TRBD1 covers 10 bases. This CDR3 has 17 amino acids. Trimming cost V 6 bases and J 5 bases; bases outside gene matches: 16. Germline lookup yields CDR1 SGHVT and CDR2 SQSDAQ.

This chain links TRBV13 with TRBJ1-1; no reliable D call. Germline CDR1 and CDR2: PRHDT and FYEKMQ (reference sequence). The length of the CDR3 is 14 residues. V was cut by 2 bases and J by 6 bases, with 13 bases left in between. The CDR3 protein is CASSLPPRAPEAFF. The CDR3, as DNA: TGTGCCAGCAGCTTACCCCCGAGGGCCCCTGAAGCTTTCTTT.

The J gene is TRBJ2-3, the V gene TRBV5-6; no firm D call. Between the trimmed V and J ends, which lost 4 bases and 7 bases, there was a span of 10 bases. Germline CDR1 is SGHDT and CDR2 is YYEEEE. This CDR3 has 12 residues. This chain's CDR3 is CASSPKEYTQYF. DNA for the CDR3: TGTGCCAGCAGCCCCAAGGAGTATACGCAGTATTTT.

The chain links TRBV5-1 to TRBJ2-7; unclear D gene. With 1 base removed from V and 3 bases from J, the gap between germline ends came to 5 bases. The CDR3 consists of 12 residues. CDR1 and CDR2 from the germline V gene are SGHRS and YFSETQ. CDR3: CASSLPSYEQYF. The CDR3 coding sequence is TGCGCCAGCAGCTTGCCCAGCTACGAGCAGTACTTC.

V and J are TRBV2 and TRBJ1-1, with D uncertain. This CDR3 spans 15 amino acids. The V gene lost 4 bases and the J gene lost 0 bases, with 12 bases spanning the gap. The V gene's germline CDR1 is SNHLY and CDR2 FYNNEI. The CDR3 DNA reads TGTGCCAGCAGTGCTCAGATCCTCATGAACACTGAAGCTTTCTTT. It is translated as CASSAQILMNTEAFF.

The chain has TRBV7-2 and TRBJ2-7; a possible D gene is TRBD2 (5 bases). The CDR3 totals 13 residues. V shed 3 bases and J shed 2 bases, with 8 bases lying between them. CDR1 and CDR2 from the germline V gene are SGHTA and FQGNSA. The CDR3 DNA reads TGTGCCAGCAGCTTGGAGCGGACCTACGAGCAGTACTTC. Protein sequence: CASSLERTYEQYF. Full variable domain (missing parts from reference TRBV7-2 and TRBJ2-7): GAGVSQSPSNKVTEKGKDVELRCDPISGHTALYWYRQSLGQGLEFLIYFQGNSAPDKSGLPSDRFSAERTGGSVSTLTIQRTQQEDSAVYLCASSLERTYEQYFGPGTRLTVT.

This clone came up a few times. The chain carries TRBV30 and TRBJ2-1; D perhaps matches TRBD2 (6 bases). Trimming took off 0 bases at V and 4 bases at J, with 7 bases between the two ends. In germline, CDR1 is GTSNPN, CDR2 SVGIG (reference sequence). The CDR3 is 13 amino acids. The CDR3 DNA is TGTGCCTGGAGTGTGACTAGGTACAATGAGCAGTTCTTC. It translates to CAWSVTRYNEQFF.

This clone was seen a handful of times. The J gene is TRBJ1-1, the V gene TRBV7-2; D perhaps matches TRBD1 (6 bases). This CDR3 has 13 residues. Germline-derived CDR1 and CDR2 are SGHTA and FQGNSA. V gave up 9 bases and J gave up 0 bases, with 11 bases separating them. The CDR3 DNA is TGTGCCAGTAGACAGGACATGAACACTGAAGCTTTCTTT. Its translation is CASRQDMNTEAFF.

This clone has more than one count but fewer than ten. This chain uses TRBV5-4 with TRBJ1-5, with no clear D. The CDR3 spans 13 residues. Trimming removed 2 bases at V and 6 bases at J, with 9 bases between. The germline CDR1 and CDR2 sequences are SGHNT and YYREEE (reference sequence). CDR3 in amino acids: CASSLGGSQPQHF. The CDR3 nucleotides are TGTGCCAGCAGCTTAGGAGGTAGTCAGCCCCAGCATTTT.

The CDR3 loop is CASSDRSRGRSGYGYTF. CDR3 in DNA: TGCGCCAGCAGTGATCGTTCCAGGGGGCGGTCGGGCTATGGCTACACCTTC. This sequence joins TRBV10-2 and TRBJ1-2; 8 nucleotides agree with TRBD1. This CDR3 spans 17 amino acids. Trimming cost V 3 bases and J 4 bases; bases outside gene matches: 13. Per germline, CDR1 WSHSY and CDR2 SAAADI.

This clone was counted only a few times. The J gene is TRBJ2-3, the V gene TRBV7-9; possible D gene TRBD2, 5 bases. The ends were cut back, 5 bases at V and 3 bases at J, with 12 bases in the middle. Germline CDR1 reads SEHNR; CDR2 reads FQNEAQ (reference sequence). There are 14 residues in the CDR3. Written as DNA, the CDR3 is TGTGCCAGCAGCCAAGGACTCACTACAGATACGCAGTATTTT. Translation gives CASSQGLTTDTQYF.

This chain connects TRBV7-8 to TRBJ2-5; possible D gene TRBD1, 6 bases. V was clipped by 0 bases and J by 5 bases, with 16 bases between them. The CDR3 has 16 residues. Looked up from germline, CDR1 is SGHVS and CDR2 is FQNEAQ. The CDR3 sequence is CASSLADLWGQETQYF. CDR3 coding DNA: TGTGCCAGCAGCTTAGCCGATCTCTGGGGGCAGGAGACCCAGTACTTC.